This is a list of T cell receptor beta chains from one sample in a study of blood T cells in healthy people across ages. TCRdb re-derived calls from the 5' RACE reads in MiXCR, one entry per CDR3 protein. Of fewer than 900,000 distinct CDR3 sequences in the sample, around 40% are singletons; the top ten hold 20% to 25%. The material sequenced was blood. These receptor sequences come from a woman aged 60 to 75 in good health. The CDR3 runs from the conserved cysteine through the conserved F or W. Each record gives: clone size, J gene, V gene, D gene, CDR3 DNA, CDR3 protein. A D gene is named only where the DNA matches it firmly. A row's size may be missing; if present it is once, few, many or a size class.

.	TRBJ2-5	TRBV5-4	.	TGTGCCAGCAGCGTGTACCAAGGGCGCGTGGAGACCCAGTACTTC	CASSVYQGRVETQYF
.	TRBJ2-3	TRBV20-1	TRBD2	TGCAGTGGTATACTAGCGGGGCTAAGCACAGATACGCAGTATTTT	CSGILAGLSTDTQYF
.	TRBJ1-2	TRBV3-1	.	TGTGCCAGCAGCCAAGGCCCCAGACCTAGCTATGGCTACACCTTC	CASSQGPRPSYGYTF
.	TRBJ1-6	TRBV6-2/TRBV6-3	.	TGTGCCAGCAAAGGACAGTATAATTCACCCCTCCACTTT	CASKGQYNSPLHF
few	TRBJ2-1	TRBV21-1	.	TGTGCCAGCAGCAAAAGCTGGGGCCAGGTCCTACTCAATGAGCAGTTCTTC	CASSKSWGQVLLNEQFF
few	TRBJ2-5	TRBV9	TRBD2	TGTGCCAGCAGCCTAATGGGGACTAGCGGGGTTCCTAATGAGCAGTACTTC	CASSLMGTSGVPNEQYF
few	TRBJ2-5	TRBV7-9	.	TGTGCCAGCATGGACAGTACTTTGAGAAGAGAGACCCAGTACTTC	CASMDSTLRRETQYF
many	TRBJ2-5	TRBV29-1	.	TGCAGCGTTGAAGAGGGGAATGCAGAGACCCAGTACTTC	CSVEEGNAETQYF
.	TRBJ2-3	TRBV7-9	TRBD2	TGTGCCAGCAGCGATGGACTAGCGGCGGGGGATACGCAGTATTTT	CASSDGLAAGDTQYF
.	TRBJ2-2	TRBV2	TRBD2	TGTGCCAGCAGTGAGGGGACTACGAACACCGGGGAGCTGTTTTTT	CASSEGTTNTGELFF
once	TRBJ2-5	TRBV3-1	.	TGTGCCAGCAGCCAAACGACAGGACGCGAGACCCAGTACTTC	CASSQTTGRETQYF
.	TRBJ2-5	TRBV3-1	TRBD1	TGTGCCAGCAGCTCGGACAGGGCCAAGGAGACCCAGTACTTC	CASSSDRAKETQYF
.	TRBJ2-1	TRBV18	TRBD2	TGTGCCAGCTCATGGACTAGTCCCGTTAATCAACCCAACAATGAGCAGTTCTTC	CASSWTSPVNQPNNEQFF
.	TRBJ1-5	TRBV28	TRBD1	TGTGCCAGCAGTTCTATACAGGGGGCGAATCAGCCCCAGCATTTT	CASSSIQGANQPQHF
few	TRBJ2-2	TRBV5-1	TRBD1	TGCGCCAGCAGCGGGGGACAGCCCACCGGGGAGCTGTTTTTT	CASSGGQPTGELFF
few	TRBJ2-5	TRBV7-3	.	TGTGCCAGCAGCGTAGGGGCTACGGAGACCCAGTACTTC	CASSVGATETQYF
.	TRBJ2-1	TRBV20-1	.	TGCGGTGCTAGAGATCCTAGGACCGCTGAGCAGTTCTTC	CGARDPRTAEQFF
few	TRBJ2-2	TRBV12-3/TRBV12-4	.	TGTGCCAGCACTCCCACCGGGGAGCTGTTTTTT	CASTPTGELFF
.	TRBJ1-1	TRBV29-1	.	TGCAGCGTCTCACCAGGGAGGGCTGAAGCTTTCTTT	CSVSPGRAEAFF
.	TRBJ2-4	TRBV15	.	TGTACCACCAGCAGAGAGCAGGGCTTGGGAACCAAAAACATTCAGTACTTC	CTTSREQGLGTKNIQYF
.	TRBJ2-1	TRBV5-5	TRBD2	TGTGCCAGCAGCTTGTCAGGGACTAGCGGGAGGAATGAGCAGTTCTTC	CASSLSGTSGRNEQFF
.	TRBJ1-4	TRBV20-1	.	TGCAGTGCGACATCGATTGAATGGGGGTTAGAAAAACTGTTTTTT	CSATSIEWGLEKLFF
few	TRBJ2-3	TRBV7-3	TRBD2	TGTGCCAGCAGCCCGGGACTAGCGGGAGTGTTAGATACGCAGTATTTT	CASSPGLAGVLDTQYF
.	TRBJ2-1	TRBV29-1	.	TGCAGCGTTGAAGTTTTTTACAGCTCGGCGGGCGGCTCCTACGAGCAGTTCTTC	CSVEVFYSSAGGSYEQFF
.	TRBJ2-7	TRBV7-2	TRBD2	TGTGCCAGCAGCATAGTATTAGCGGGAAGCTACGAGCAGTACTTC	CASSIVLAGSYEQYF
.	TRBJ1-5	TRBV30	TRBD1	TGTGCCTGGGGTAGACAGGGGAAAAACCAGCCCCAGCATTTT	CAWGRQGKNQPQHF
.	TRBJ2-5	TRBV12-3/TRBV12-4	TRBD1	TGTACCAGCAGTTCCAACCCAGGGGGCACAGAGACCCAGTACTTC	CTSSSNPGGTETQYF
.	TRBJ1-1	TRBV9	.	TGTGCCAGCAGCGTACGGCCAGACAGGAACACTGAAGCTTTCTTT	CASSVRPDRNTEAFF
.	TRBJ2-7	TRBV7-2	TRBD2	TGTGCCAGCAGGGTAGCGGGAGGAAGCGAGCAGTACTTC	CASRVAGGSEQYF
.	TRBJ1-2	TRBV20-1	.	TGCAGTGCTAGTGAAGGGTCCTATGGCTACACCTTC	CSASEGSYGYTF
few	TRBJ2-4	TRBV3-1	.	TGTGCCAGCAGCCAACCGGGGTCCGGAGCCAAAAACATTCAGTACTTC	CASSQPGSGAKNIQYF
many	TRBJ2-5	TRBV9	.	TGTGCCAGCAGCGGAAAGGGGTCAGAAGAGACCCAGTACTTC	CASSGKGSEETQYF
.	TRBJ2-5	TRBV9	.	TGTGCCAGCGTCCGCCCAGAGACCCAGTACTTC	CASVRPETQYF
few	TRBJ2-7	TRBV28	.	TGTGCCAGCTGCCAGGGCGGGGAGTATACCCTCGAGCAGTACTTC	CASCQGGEYTLEQYF
few	TRBJ2-5	TRBV6-5	TRBD1	TGTGCCAGCAGTCCTGACAGGGTCGATTGGACCCAGTACTTC	CASSPDRVDWTQYF
few	TRBJ2-7	TRBV20-1	.	TGCAGTGCTAGAGAGGGGCCGGGGCGCGAGCAGTACTTC	CSAREGPGREQYF
.	TRBJ2-3	TRBV9	.	TGTGCCAGCAGCGCATCCCGGACCTTGGCCAGCACAGATACGCAGTATTTT	CASSASRTLASTDTQYF
.	TRBJ2-7	TRBV7-9	TRBD1	TGTGCCAGCAGGCCCGAAATCCGGGACAGCAATGAGCAGTACTTC	CASRPEIRDSNEQYF
few	TRBJ2-3	TRBV7-8	TRBD2	TGTGCCAGCAGCTTAGGACGCGCGGGAGGATCCACAGATACGCAGTATTTT	CASSLGRAGGSTDTQYF
.	TRBJ1-4	TRBV10-3	.	TGTGCCATCAGTGCACAGGGAAATGAAAAACTGTTTTTT	CAISAQGNEKLFF
.	TRBJ2-1	TRBV10-3	TRBD2	TGTGCCATCAGTGACATGACTAGCGGGAGGCAGGGCGAGCAGTTCTTC	CAISDMTSGRQGEQFF
.	TRBJ2-1	TRBV3-1	.	TGTGCCAGCAGCCAAGGAGGGAACAATGAGCAGTTCTTC	CASSQGGNNEQFF
many	TRBJ2-5	TRBV12-3/TRBV12-4	.	TGTGCCAGCAGTCTGGATCTGGGCGCTGAGACCCAGTACTTC	CASSLDLGAETQYF
.	TRBJ1-2	TRBV9	TRBD1	TGTGCCAGCAGCCTTGGACAGGGGAGAGAGGGCTACACCTTC	CASSLGQGREGYTF
.	TRBJ2-7	TRBV2	.	TGTGCCGGGGTTGTAGGGACCTACGAGCAGTACTTC	CAGVVGTYEQYF
many	TRBJ1-5	TRBV4-3	.	TGCGCCAGCAGCCAAGATGGGGGAGTGAATCAGCCCCAGCATTTT	CASSQDGGVNQPQHF
.	TRBJ2-4	TRBV2	TRBD2	TGTGCCGCAGGGACTAGCGGTGAGCAGTACTTC	CAAGTSGEQYF
many	TRBJ2-5	TRBV7-2	.	TGTGCCAGCAGCTTAAGCCCACCGCCGCGGGAGACCCAGTACTTC	CASSLSPPPRETQYF
few	TRBJ1-4	TRBV5-1	.	TGCGCCAGCAGCTCATCCGGGACAACCGAAAAACTGTTTTTT	CASSSSGTTEKLFF